Listed below are T cell receptor beta chains from one sample, sequenced in a study of T cell responses to AZD1222 COVID-19 vaccine. The data were produced by immunoSEQ multiplex PCR, yet TCRdb's version contains in-frame clones alone and is incomplete. The table has around 110,000 clones, roughly 84% seen once. This sample comprised peripheral blood, obtained on day 0 of AZD1222 vaccination. The receptors stem from an adult in good health. The CDR3 runs from the conserved cysteine through the conserved F or W. D genes are given only for firm matches. Expanded clones get a size class; other rows say once, few or many, or leave the size out.

clone_size,j_call,d_call,v_call,cdr3_nt,cdr3_aa
-,TRBJ2-7,-,TRBV11-2,TGTGCCAGCAGCTCCGGGACTGGGATCTACGAGCAGTACTTC,CASSSGTGIYEQYF
-,TRBJ1-5,-,TRBV30,TGTGCCTGGAGTTCTACGTCGTCTTATCAGCCCCAGCATTTT,CAWSSTSSYQPQHF
-,TRBJ2-7,-,TRBV5-1,TGCGCCAGCAGCTTGCCCTCGGTGGGGGGCCTCGGGCGGTACGAGCAGTACTTC,CASSLPSVGGLGRYEQYF
-,TRBJ1-1,-,TRBV12-3/TRBV12-4,TGTGCCAGCACTTTGGGGGGACGGGCTGAAGCTTTCTTT,CASTLGGRAEAFF
-,TRBJ2-5,-,TRBV28,TGTGCCACAAGGACGGCCTCAACCCCCCAAGAGACCCAGTACTTC,CATRTASTPQETQYF
-,TRBJ1-1,-,TRBV24-1,TGTGCCACCAGTGATTTCAAGGAAGGGCGCACTGAAGCTTTCTTT,CATSDFKEGRTEAFF
-,TRBJ1-2,-,TRBV27,TGTGCCAGCAGTGCCGGTGGGTCAGGAAACTATGGCTACACCTTC,CASSAGGSGNYGYTF
-,TRBJ2-7,TRBD2,TRBV5-1,TGCGCCAGCAGCTTCGGGAGGGCGTACGAGCAGTACTTC,CASSFGRAYEQYF
-,TRBJ1-2,TRBD1,TRBV7-2,TGTGCCAGCAGCTTAACAGGGGGCGCCTCTGGCTACACCTTC,CASSLTGGASGYTF
-,TRBJ2-1,TRBD1,TRBV5-1,TGCGCCAGCAGCATCCACGGGACAGGGGGAGATGAGCAGTTCTTC,CASSIHGTGGDEQFF
-,TRBJ2-7,-,TRBV30,TGTGCCTGGAGTTTGGGACAAAAGACGAGCGAGCAGTACTTC,CAWSLGQKTSEQYF
-,TRBJ2-7,-,TRBV6-5,TGTGCCAGCAGTCTTGGGGCTCGCCTTCCCTACGAGCAGTACTTC,CASSLGARLPYEQYF
-,TRBJ2-5,-,TRBV20-1,TGCAGTGCTCGAGGGGGTGGGACCCAGTACTTC,CSARGGGTQYF
-,TRBJ2-3,-,TRBV7-9,TGTGCCACCCAGAGGGGGGGAGGGCAACTCACAGATACGCAGTATTTT,CATQRGGGQLTDTQYF
-,TRBJ1-5,TRBD1,TRBV24-1,TGTGCCACCAGTATGACAGGGAATCAGCCCCAGCATTTT,CATSMTGNQPQHF
-,TRBJ1-4,-,TRBV3-1/TRBV3-2,TGTGCCAGCAGCGAAGAGGGGACACCTAATGAAAAACTGTTTTTT,CASSEEGTPNEKLFF
-,TRBJ2-2,TRBD2,TRBV15,TGTGCCACCAGGCCGACTAGCGGGGAAAACACCGGGGAGCTGTTTTTT,CATRPTSGENTGELFF
-,TRBJ2-5,TRBD1,TRBV7-9,TGTGCCAGTGACAGGGATCGGCAGACCCAGTACTTC,CASDRDRQTQYF
-,TRBJ1-1,-,TRBV11-2,TGTGCCAGCACGAGGGCAGGGATCAACACTGAAGCTTTCTTT,CASTRAGINTEAFF
-,TRBJ1-1,-,TRBV2,TGTGCCAGAGGGGAGGGGTGGACTGAAGCTTTCTTT,CARGEGWTEAFF
few,TRBJ1-2,-,TRBV5-4,TGTGCCAGCAGCTTGGGCGGTGGGTATGGCTACACCTTC,CASSLGGGYGYTF
-,TRBJ2-1,-,TRBV11-3,TGTGCCAGCAGCTCCCGGACGGGTTACAATGAGCAGTTCTTC,CASSSRTGYNEQFF
few,TRBJ1-5,-,TRBV19,TGTGCCAGTAGTGGTACCGGGGTTCAGCCCCAGCATTTT,CASSGTGVQPQHF
-,TRBJ2-2,-,TRBV4-2,TGTGCCAGCAGCCAAGGAGAGCGGGCCTCCACCGGGGAGCTGTTTTTT,CASSQGERASTGELFF
-,TRBJ2-2,-,TRBV9,TGTGCCAGCAGCCTACTACAGGGTTCCCCCCCGGGCACCGGGGAGCTGTTTTTT,CASSLLQGSPPGTGELFF
-,TRBJ1-5,TRBD1,TRBV28,TGTGCCAGCAGCGCCTCTCACAGGGGGCTCAGTCAGCCCCAGCATTTT,CASSASHRGLSQPQHF
-,TRBJ1-4,-,TRBV6-5,TGTGCCAGCAGTAGACAGCCGGGGAAACTGTTTTTT,CASSRQPGKLFF
-,TRBJ2-7,-,TRBV28,TGTGCCAGCAGTTTGCTCTCCTACGAGCAGTACTTC,CASSLLSYEQYF
-,TRBJ1-2,-,TRBV29-1,TGCAGCGCTTTGATTCCGGGGACTAACTATGGCTACACCTTC,CSALIPGTNYGYTF
-,TRBJ2-5,-,TRBV19,TGTGCCAGTAGTATAGGGGGGGAGACCCAGTACTTC,CASSIGGETQYF
-,TRBJ1-1,-,TRBV28,TGTGCCAGCAGTTTACTCGGGACGGTGAACACTGAAGCTTTCTTT,CASSLLGTVNTEAFF
-,TRBJ1-1,-,TRBV20-1,TGCAGTGCAGGGCGAGAAGCTTTCTTT,CSAGREAFF
-,TRBJ1-2,-,TRBV19,TGTGCCAGTAGTCCCCCCGTGACCTTC,CASSPPVTF
-,TRBJ2-7,-,TRBV28,TGTGCCAGCAGTTTAGGGCAGGGAATGTACGAGCAGTACTTC,CASSLGQGMYEQYF
-,TRBJ1-6,TRBD1,TRBV11-1,TGTGCCAGCGCGGGACAGGCGGTCGTATCACCCCTCCACTTT,CASAGQAVVSPLHF
-,TRBJ2-3,-,TRBV19,TGTGCCAGTACCAAGGGCTCGGGTCGGGGTACGCAGTATTTT,CASTKGSGRGTQYF
few,TRBJ1-2,-,TRBV7-9,TGTGCCAGCAGCCCCACTGAGGGGTACTATGGCTACACCTTC,CASSPTEGYYGYTF
few,TRBJ2-1,TRBD1,TRBV19,TGTGCCAGTAGCGACCCGGGGACAGGGGGAGGGAATGAGCAGTTCTTC,CASSDPGTGGGNEQFF
-,TRBJ2-1,-,TRBV29-1,TGCAGCGGAGACGGACCCAATGAGCAGTTCTTC,CSGDGPNEQFF
-,TRBJ2-4,-,TRBV28,TGTGCCAGCAGTTCCTATCGCCGTCTAGCCAAAAACATTCAGTACTTC,CASSSYRRLAKNIQYF
-,TRBJ2-3,TRBD1,TRBV7-2,TGTGCCAGCAGCTTGGGGTTCGGAAGGGGGCCGACAGATACGCAGTATTTT,CASSLGFGRGPTDTQYF
-,TRBJ1-1,-,TRBV19,TGTGCCAGTACCCCCGGGACGGGGGCGGTTCAGACTGAAGCTTTCTTT,CASTPGTGAVQTEAFF
-,TRBJ1-1,-,TRBV7-3,TGTGCCAGCAGCGAGACGGTAGGAAGGGTAAGGACTGAAGCTTTCTTT,CASSETVGRVRTEAFF
-,TRBJ1-3,-,TRBV21-1,TGTGCCAGCAGCCAAGGGCCTGGAAACACCATATATTTT,CASSQGPGNTIYF
-,TRBJ2-5,TRBD2,TRBV13,TGTGCCAGCAGCTACGGCGGACTAGCGGGGAAAGAGACCCAGTACTTC,CASSYGGLAGKETQYF
-,TRBJ2-3,-,TRBV2,TGTGCCAGCAGTCCGCATACAGATACGCAGTATTTT,CASSPHTDTQYF
-,TRBJ1-5,-,TRBV5-4,TGTGCCAGCAGCTTGGATAGCAATCAGCCCCAGCATTTT,CASSLDSNQPQHF
-,TRBJ2-3,TRBD2,TRBV7-9,TGTGCCAGCAGCCCTCGGGACTATACTAAGGGTACAGATACGCAGTATTTT,CASSPRDYTKGTDTQYF
-,TRBJ2-7,-,TRBV4-1,TGCGCCAGCAGCCAGGGGTCGGGAGAGCAGTACTTC,CASSQGSGEQYF
-,TRBJ2-5,-,TRBV19,TGTGCCAGTAAGGAGTTCTACAGCCAAGAGACCCAGTACTTC,CASKEFYSQETQYF
-,TRBJ1-2,-,TRBV30,TGTGCCTGTTTAAAGGCGGGGTCTGGCTATGGCTACACCTTC,CACLKAGSGYGYTF
-,TRBJ2-7,-,TRBV2,TGTGCCAGCAGTGGACAACGGAACGAGCAGTACTTC,CASSGQRNEQYF
few,TRBJ2-1,-,TRBV27,TGTGCCAGCAGTTTTTTGAGGGCTGTCTACAATGAGCAGTTCTTC,CASSFLRAVYNEQFF
-,TRBJ1-6,-,TRBV27,TGTGCCAGCAGTTTGGGTCCGACTTCACCCCTCCACTTT,CASSLGPTSPLHF
-,TRBJ1-6,TRBD1,TRBV3-1/TRBV3-2,TGTGCCACAGGACAGGGAAGGGGTAATTCACCCCTCCACTTT,CATGQGRGNSPLHF
few,TRBJ1-1,-,TRBV7-9,TGTGCCAGCAGCCCCCGAAACACTGAAGCTTTCTTT,CASSPRNTEAFF